This TCR beta chain was sequenced for a study of blood T cell repertoires in COVID-19. Study as a whole: From T cells, B-cell-depleted T cells, or PBMCs came the material, which was cDNA or gDNA.

This clone was recorded once. Clones were sequenced by immunoSEQ multiplex PCR, and TCRdb holds only the in-frame ones, with some missing. Of over 200,000 clones detected, around four fifths appear once; the ten largest clones hold about a tenth. Germline lookup yields CDR1 SGHVS and CDR2 FQNEAQ. The CDR3 is made up of 13 amino acids. V lost 7 bases and J lost 4; bases outside the gene matches: 6. Those enrolled, adults aged 18 to 89 years, came from about two dozen US areas. This receptor was taken from a man aged 35 to 55 who had recovered from COVID-19. Sequencing was done on a sample of PBMCs or T cells enriched from blood (not recorded which). This rearrangement joins TRBV7-8 to TRBJ2-5, with TRBD2 matching over 7 bases. Here the CDR3 reads CASMLGGTETQYF. DNA of the CDR3: TGTGCCAGCATGCTGGGGGGGACAGAGACCCAGTACTTC.